The 5 T cell receptor beta chains reported below all come from one sample, sequenced in a study of blood T cell repertoires in COVID-19. The table came from immunoSEQ multiplex PCR; TCRdb's copy has only in-frame clones and leaves some out. The sample lists 55,000 to 85,000 clones, approximately 80% seen once, with approximately 0.8% in the top ten. Sequenced: peripheral blood. These receptors all stem from a woman between 70 and 85 years old with acute or convalescent COVID-19.

Only one count was recorded for this clone. J is TRBJ1-5 and V is TRBV7-2; 10 nucleotides agree with TRBD1. The CDR3 covers 14 residues. Germline loops: CDR1 SGHTA, CDR2 FQGNSA. Trimming at V came to 5 bases and at J to 6 bases, leaving 4 bases not matched to a gene. CDR3 coding DNA: TGTGCCAGCAGCCCGGGACAGGGGAGTCAGCCCCAGCATTTT. It specifies CASSPGQGSQPQHF.

This chain connects TRBV18 to TRBJ1-1; D possibly corresponds to TRBD1 (5 bases). V shed 6 bases and J shed 3 bases, with 14 bases lying between them. CDR3 length equals 14 residues. Germline V gene data show CDR1 as KGHSH and CDR2 as LQKENI. CDR3 coding DNA: TGTGCCAGCTCTAGGACACTTGAGGACACTGAAGCTTTCTTT. This sequence encodes CASSRTLEDTEAFF.

The V and J genes are TRBV9 and TRBJ2-7, with 11 bases fitting TRBD2. Germline V gives CDR1 SGDLS, CDR2 YYNGEE. V lost 3 bases and J lost 2; bases outside the gene matches: 4. The CDR3 is made up of 15 amino acids. DNA of the CDR3: TGTGCCAGCAGCGGGGGACTAGCGGAAACCTACGAGCAGTACTTC. Translating it yields CASSGGLAETYEQYF.

This sequence joins TRBV3-1 (or the pseudogene TRBV3-2) and TRBJ2-1, with D maybe TRBD2 (6 bases). This CDR3 spans 18 amino acids. V gave up 0 bases and J gave up 0 bases, with 15 bases separating them. Germline V lookup: CDR1 LGHDT, CDR2 YNNKEL (reference sequence). This chain's CDR3 is CASSQEASVRTSYNEQFF. DNA of the CDR3: TGTGCCAGCAGCCAAGAGGCTAGCGTCAGGACCTCCTACAATGAGCAGTTCTTC.

The rearrangement links TRBV7-9 to TRBJ1-5; D is perhaps TRBD1 (5 bases). V lost 5 bases and J lost 3, with 14 bases in between. From germline, CDR1 is SEHNR and CDR2 FQNEAQ (reference sequence). The CDR3 length is 15 residues. The CDR3 DNA reads TGTGCCAGCAGCCGCGACGGAGGGGTCAATCAGCCCCAGCATTTT. Translated: CASSRDGGVNQPQHF.